This T cell receptor beta chain was retrieved from a study of blood T cells in healthy people across ages. CDR1 SGHTA and CDR2 FQGNSA come from the germline V gene. Trimming took 5 bases from V and 2 from J, leaving 12 bases between them. This CDR3 has 14 amino acids. Concerning this clonotype: This may arise from a read error, as a much more abundant clone is one base away.

Around 9 milliliters of peripheral blood were drawn from each donor into EDTA-treated tubes. PCR was performed a second time for about 7 to 11 cycles using a sample-barcoded 5' primer and a J-beta primer mix. TCRdb passed the 5' RACE reads through MiXCR, listing each CDR3 protein once. This table has fewer than 950,000 distinct CDR3 sequences, around 36% appearing once. The chain uses TRBV7-2 and TRBJ1-2; D is ambiguous. Sequencing was carried out using blood. This TCR derives from a man between 18 and 29 years old in good health. In DNA, the CDR3 is TGTGCCAGCAGCGTAGTAGGGTTGAACTATGGCTACACCTTC. Encoded protein: CASSVVGLNYGYTF.